This T cell receptor beta chain stems from a study of blood T cells in healthy people across ages. V shed 7 bases, J shed 5 bases, and the junction held 8 bases outside the gene matches. Germline assignment: CDR1 DFQATT and CDR2 SNEGSKA (reference sequence). The CDR3 is 13 residues long. Study outcomes and limitations: Total diversity from one million sequenced T cells was likely underestimated. Diversity of TCR beta per million T cells declined in a roughly linear way with age.

At least ten counts were recorded for this clonotype. Antigen: not known. A sample-barcoded 5' primer and a J-beta primer mix were used in a second PCR of roughly 6 to 11 cycles. Each sample provided no less than 2.5 million CDR3-containing paired-end reads. A single record per CDR3 protein comes from TCRdb applying MiXCR to the 5' RACE reads. The sample shows about 1.5 million distinct CDR3 sequences, 35% to 45% of them seen only once. Those donating, healthy Caucasian individuals from Russia, were aged about 6 to 95. The sequence came from a woman in her late teens or twenties in good health. J is TRBJ2-5 and V is TRBV20-1; 9 bases are a match to TRBD2. The sequenced material came from blood. The CDR3 region has the DNA TGCAGTGTAGAGTGGCGGGGGGGTGAGACCCAGTACTTC. Translating it yields CSVEWRGGETQYF.